A single TCR beta chain is shown here with its context. The data are from a study of blood T cell repertoires in COVID-19. Background on the study: Nucleic acid was either cDNA or gDNA, and it came from T cells, B-cell-depleted T cells, or PBMCs.

Here immunoSEQ multiplex PCR was the method, and the copy in TCRdb shows in-frame clones only, minus some. The data contain about 400,000 clones, about 87% of them singletons. This CDR3 has 14 residues. V lost 5 bases, J lost 5 bases, and 8 bases stayed unmatched. Germline V CDR1 and CDR2: SGHRS, YFSETQ. Specimen: peripheral blood. The chain joins TRBV5-1 to TRBJ2-7; the match to TRBD1 covers 9 bases. The TCR originated in a human donor in a cohort sampled during active COVID-19. This CDR3 is CASRKQGASDEQYF. CDR3 bases: TGCGCCAGCAGGAAACAGGGGGCGAGTGACGAGCAGTACTTC.